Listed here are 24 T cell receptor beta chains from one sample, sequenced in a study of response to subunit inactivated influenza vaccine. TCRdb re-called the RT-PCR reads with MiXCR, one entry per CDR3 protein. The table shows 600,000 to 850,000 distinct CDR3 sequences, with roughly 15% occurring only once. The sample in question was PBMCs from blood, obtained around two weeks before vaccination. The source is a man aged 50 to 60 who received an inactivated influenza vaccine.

The chain's CDR3 is CASRGLSGNTIYF. DNA for the CDR3: TGTGCCAGCAGAGGGCTCTCTGGAAACACCATATATTTT. The chain links TRBV7-2 to TRBJ1-3; D ambiguous. CDR3 length equals 13 residues. The germline CDR1 and CDR2 sequences are SGHTA and FQGNSA. V lost 6 bases to trimming and J lost 0 bases, with 6 bases between them.

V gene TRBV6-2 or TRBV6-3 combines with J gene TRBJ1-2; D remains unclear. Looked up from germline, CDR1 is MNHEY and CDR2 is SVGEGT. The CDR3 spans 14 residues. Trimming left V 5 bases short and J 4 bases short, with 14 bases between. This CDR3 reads CASSVTERGYGYTF. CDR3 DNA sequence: TGTGCCAGCAGTGTTACAGAGCGGGGCTATGGCTACACCTTC.

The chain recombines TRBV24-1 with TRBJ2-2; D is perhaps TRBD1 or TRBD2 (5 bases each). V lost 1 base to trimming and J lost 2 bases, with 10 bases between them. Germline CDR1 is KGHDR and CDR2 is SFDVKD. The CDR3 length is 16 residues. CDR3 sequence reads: CATSDFTRGNTGELFF. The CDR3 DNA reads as TGTGCCACCAGTGATTTTACGAGGGGCAACACCGGGGAGCTGTTTTTT.

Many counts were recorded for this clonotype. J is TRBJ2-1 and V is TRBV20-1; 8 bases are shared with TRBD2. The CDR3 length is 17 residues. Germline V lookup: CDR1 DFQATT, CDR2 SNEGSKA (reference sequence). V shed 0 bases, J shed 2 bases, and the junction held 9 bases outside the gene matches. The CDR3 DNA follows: TGCAGTGCTAGAGATCCGAGTAGCGGGGCGGCCTACAATGAGCAGTTCTTC. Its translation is CSARDPSSGAAYNEQFF.

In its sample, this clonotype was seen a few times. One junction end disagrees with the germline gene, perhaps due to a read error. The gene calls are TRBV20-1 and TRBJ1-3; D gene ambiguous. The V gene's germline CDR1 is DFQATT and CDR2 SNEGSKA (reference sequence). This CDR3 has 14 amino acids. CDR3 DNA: TGCAGTGCCAGAGAGGGCTCACCTGGAAACACCATATATTTT. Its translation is CSAREGSPGNTIYF.

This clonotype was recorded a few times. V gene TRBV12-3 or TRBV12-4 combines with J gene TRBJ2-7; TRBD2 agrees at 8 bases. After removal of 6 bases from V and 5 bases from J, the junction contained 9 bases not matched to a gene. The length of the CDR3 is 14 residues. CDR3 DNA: TGTGCCAGCAGCCACGGGACTAGTTCCCACGAGCAGTACTTC. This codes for CASSHGTSSHEQYF.

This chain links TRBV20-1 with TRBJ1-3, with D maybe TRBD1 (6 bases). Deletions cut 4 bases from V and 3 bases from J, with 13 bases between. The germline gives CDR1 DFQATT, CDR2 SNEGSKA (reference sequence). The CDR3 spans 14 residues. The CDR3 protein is CSATTGSFGNTIYF. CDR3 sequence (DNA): TGCAGTGCTACCACAGGGAGTTTTGGAAACACCATATATTTT.

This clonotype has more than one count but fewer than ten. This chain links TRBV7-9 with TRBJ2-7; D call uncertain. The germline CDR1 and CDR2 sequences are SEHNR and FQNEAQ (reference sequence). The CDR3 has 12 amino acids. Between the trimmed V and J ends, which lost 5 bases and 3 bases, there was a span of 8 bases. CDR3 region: CASSADHYEQYF. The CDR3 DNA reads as TGTGCCAGCAGCGCAGATCACTACGAGCAGTACTTC.

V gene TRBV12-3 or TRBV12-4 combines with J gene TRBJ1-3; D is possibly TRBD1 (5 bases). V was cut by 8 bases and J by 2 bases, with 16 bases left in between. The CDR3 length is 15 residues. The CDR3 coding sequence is TGTGCCAGCGTCTATACAGGTTTTACTGGAAACACCATATATTTT. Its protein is CASVYTGFTGNTIYF.

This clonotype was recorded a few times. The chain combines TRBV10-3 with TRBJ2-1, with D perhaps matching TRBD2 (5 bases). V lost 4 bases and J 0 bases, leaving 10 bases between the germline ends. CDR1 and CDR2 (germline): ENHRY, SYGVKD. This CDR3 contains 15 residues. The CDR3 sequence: CAISGYTSSYNEQFF. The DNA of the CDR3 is TGTGCCATCAGTGGGTATACTAGCTCCTACAATGAGCAGTTCTTC.

CDR3 nucleotide sequence: TGTGCCACCGGGCGGGCCCCGCTGGGGGCTGGTGAGCAGTTCTTC. Translated: CATGRAPLGAGEQFF. The chain joins TRBV15 to TRBJ2-1, with D perhaps matching TRBD1 (6 bases). Germline CDR1 is LNHNV and CDR2 is YYDKDF (reference sequence). The CDR3 covers 15 residues. V lost 8 bases, J lost 9 bases, and 23 bases lay in between.

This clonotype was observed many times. CDR3 sequence reads: CSARERPDVYNEQFF. CDR3 coding DNA: TGCAGTGCTAGAGAACGGCCGGACGTCTACAATGAGCAGTTCTTC. This sequence joins TRBV20-1 and TRBJ2-1; D remains unclear. The V gene's germline CDR1 is DFQATT and CDR2 SNEGSKA (reference sequence). The length of the CDR3 is 15 residues. Trimming took 0 bases from V and 3 from J, leaving 12 bases between them.

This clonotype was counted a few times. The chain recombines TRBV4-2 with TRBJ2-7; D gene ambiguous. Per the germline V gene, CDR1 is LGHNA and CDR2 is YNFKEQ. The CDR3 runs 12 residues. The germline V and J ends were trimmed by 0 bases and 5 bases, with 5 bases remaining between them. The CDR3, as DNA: TGTGCCAGCAGCCAAGATGAGGACGAGCAGTACTTC. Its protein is CASSQDEDEQYF.

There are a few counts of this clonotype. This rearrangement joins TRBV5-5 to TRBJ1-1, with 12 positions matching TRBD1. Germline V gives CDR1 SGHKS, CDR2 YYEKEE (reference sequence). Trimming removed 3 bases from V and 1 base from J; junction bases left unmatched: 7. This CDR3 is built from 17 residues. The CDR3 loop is CASSSGTGGLANTEAFF. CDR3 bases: TGTGCCAGCAGCTCCGGGACAGGGGGCCTTGCGAACACTGAAGCTTTCTTT.

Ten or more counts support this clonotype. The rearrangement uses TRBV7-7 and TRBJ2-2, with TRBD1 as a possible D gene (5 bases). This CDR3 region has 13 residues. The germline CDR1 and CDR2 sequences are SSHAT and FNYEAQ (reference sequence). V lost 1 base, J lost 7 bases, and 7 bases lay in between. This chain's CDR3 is CASSLERGGELFF. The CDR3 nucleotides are TGTGCCAGCAGCTTAGAAAGGGGCGGGGAGCTGTTTTTT.

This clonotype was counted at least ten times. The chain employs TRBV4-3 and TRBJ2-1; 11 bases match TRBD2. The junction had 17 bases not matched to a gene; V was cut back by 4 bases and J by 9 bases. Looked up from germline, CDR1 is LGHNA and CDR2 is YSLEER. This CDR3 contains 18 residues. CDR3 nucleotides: TGCGCCAGCAGCCCCTGGGGTTTGGTAGCGGGGGGGCCCACTGAGCAGTTCTTC. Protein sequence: CASSPWGLVAGGPTEQFF.

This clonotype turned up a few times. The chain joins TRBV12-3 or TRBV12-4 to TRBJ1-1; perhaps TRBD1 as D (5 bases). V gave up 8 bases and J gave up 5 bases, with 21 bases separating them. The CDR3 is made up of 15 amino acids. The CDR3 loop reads CASHFPRGTGTEAFF. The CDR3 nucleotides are TGTGCCAGCCACTTTCCCCGGGGGACGGGGACTGAAGCTTTCTTT.

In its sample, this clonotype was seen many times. The CDR3 DNA follows: TGTGCCAGCGGCAGGGTTTTCCCTCTGAATGAGCAGTTCTTC. Translating gives CASGRVFPLNEQFF. V is TRBV7-2 and J is TRBJ2-1, with TRBD1 as a possible D gene (5 bases). Germline CDR1 SGHTA, CDR2 FQGNSA. Trimming shortened V by 8 bases and J by 7 bases, and 18 bases separated the two germline ends. This CDR3 is 14 amino acids long.

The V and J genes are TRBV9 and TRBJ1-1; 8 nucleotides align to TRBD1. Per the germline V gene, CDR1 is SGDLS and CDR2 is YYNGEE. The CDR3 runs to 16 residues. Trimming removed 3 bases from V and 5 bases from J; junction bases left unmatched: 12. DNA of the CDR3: TGTGCCAGCAGCGGGCAGGGGGCTGGTGGTGGGACTGAAGCTTTCTTT. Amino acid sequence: CASSGQGAGGGTEAFF.

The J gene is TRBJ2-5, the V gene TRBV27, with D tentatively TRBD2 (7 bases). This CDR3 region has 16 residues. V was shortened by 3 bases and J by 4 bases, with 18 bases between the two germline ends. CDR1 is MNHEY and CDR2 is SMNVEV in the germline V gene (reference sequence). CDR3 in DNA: TGTGCCAGCAGTTTGTCTTCGTGGGGGGGCCGAGAGACCCAGTACTTC. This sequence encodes CASSLSSWGGRETQYF.

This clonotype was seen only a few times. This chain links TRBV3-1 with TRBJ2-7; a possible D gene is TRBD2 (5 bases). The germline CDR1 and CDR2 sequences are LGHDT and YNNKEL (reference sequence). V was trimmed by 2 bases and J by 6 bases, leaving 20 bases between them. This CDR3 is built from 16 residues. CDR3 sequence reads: CASSQPQWAREGEQYF. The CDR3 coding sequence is TGTGCCAGCAGCCAACCCCAGTGGGCTCGGGAAGGCGAGCAGTACTTC.

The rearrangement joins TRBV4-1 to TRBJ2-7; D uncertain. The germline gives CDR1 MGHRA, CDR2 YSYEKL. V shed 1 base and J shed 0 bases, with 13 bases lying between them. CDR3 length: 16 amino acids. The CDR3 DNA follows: TGCGCCAGCAGCCAAGTCACGGCCGGCAGCTCCTACGAGCAGTACTTC. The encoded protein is CASSQVTAGSSYEQYF.

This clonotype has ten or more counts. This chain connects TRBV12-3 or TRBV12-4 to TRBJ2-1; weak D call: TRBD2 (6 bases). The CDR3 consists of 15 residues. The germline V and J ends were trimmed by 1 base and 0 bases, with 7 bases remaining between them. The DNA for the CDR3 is TGTGCCAGCAGTTTAGGGCGGGGCTCCTACAATGAGCAGTTCTTC. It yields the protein CASSLGRGSYNEQFF.

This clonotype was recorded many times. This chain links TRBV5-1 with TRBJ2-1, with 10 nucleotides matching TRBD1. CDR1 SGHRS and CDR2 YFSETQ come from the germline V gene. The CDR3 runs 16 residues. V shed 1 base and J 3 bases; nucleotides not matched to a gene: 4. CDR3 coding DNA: TGCGCCAGCAGCTTGTTCGGACAGGGGGTCTACAATGAGCAGTTCTTC. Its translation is CASSLFGQGVYNEQFF.